Shown below are 22 T cell receptor beta chains from a single sample sequenced in a study of blood T cells in healthy people across ages. A J-beta primer mix and a sample-barcoded 5' primer were used in a second PCR of about 6 to 12 cycles. From the 5' RACE reads, TCRdb called clonotypes with MiXCR, one entry per CDR3 protein. Here the sample spans hundreds of thousands of distinct CDR3 sequences, less than 25% being singletons. Another study also made use of these data, one on T cells of mothers and their children.

Source material: blood. All receptors derive from a boy younger than 18 in good health.

This rearrangement joins TRBV5-5 to TRBJ2-7; D is possibly TRBD2 (5 bases). The V gene lost 4 bases and the J gene lost 3 bases, with 14 bases spanning the gap. The V gene's germline CDR1 is SGHKS and CDR2 YYEKEE (reference sequence). The CDR3 length is 14 residues. The chain's CDR3 is CASSDRSGGYEQYF. CDR3 nucleotides: TGTGCCAGCAGCGACCGGTCAGGAGGCTACGAGCAGTACTTC.

This clonotype appeared a few times. This may arise from a read error, as a much more abundant clone is one base away. The chain joins TRBV12-3 or TRBV12-4 to TRBJ1-4, with unresolved D. V lost 7 bases, J lost 0 bases, and 9 bases lay in between. The CDR3 sequence is 14 residues long. The CDR3: CASKRRATNEKLFF. DNA for the CDR3: TGTGCCAGCAAGCGACGGGCAACTAATGAAAAACTGTTTTTT.

The V and J genes are TRBV27 and TRBJ1-5, with unresolved D. The CDR3 is 14 residues long. Between the trimmed V and J ends, which lost 6 bases and 2 bases, there was a span of 11 bases. Germline V lookup: CDR1 MNHEY, CDR2 SMNVEV (reference sequence). Here the CDR3 reads CASRATLGNQPQHF. The CDR3 nucleotides read TGTGCCAGCAGAGCTACCCTAGGCAATCAGCCCCAGCATTTT.

This clonotype was detected only a few times. The chain combines TRBV20-1 with TRBJ1-5; 7 nucleotides align to TRBD1. Trimming cost V 2 bases and J 0 bases; bases outside gene matches: 7. Germline V gene sequence: CDR1 DFQATT, CDR2 SNEGSKA (reference sequence). The CDR3 length is 16 residues. CDR3 nucleotide sequence: TGCAGTGCTAGACCCGGACAGGACATTAGCAATCAGCCCCAGCATTTT. It translates to CSARPGQDISNQPQHF.

V usage is TRBV29-1 and J usage is TRBJ2-6, with D possibly called TRBD1 or TRBD2 (5 bases each). Germline values: CDR1 SQVTM, CDR2 ANQGSEA. V lost 4 bases to trimming and J lost 0 bases, with 10 bases between them. The CDR3 spans 15 residues. The CDR3 region is CSVAEGTSGANVLTF. The DNA of the CDR3 is TGCAGCGTTGCCGAGGGGACCTCTGGGGCCAACGTCCTGACTTTC.

V gene TRBV27 combines with J gene TRBJ1-2, with 7 bases lining up with TRBD1. In germline, CDR1 is MNHEY, CDR2 SMNVEV (reference sequence). V shed 6 bases, J shed 8 bases, and the junction held 9 bases outside the gene matches. The CDR3 is made up of 13 amino acids. The CDR3 DNA follows: TGTGCCAGCAGGGGGGACAGCCGGCAGGGCTACACCTTC. Its translation is CASRGDSRQGYTF.

This clonotype was counted a few times. The chain links TRBV11-2 to TRBJ2-1; D not resolved. Trimming stripped 6 bases from V and 8 bases from J, with 14 bases between. The CDR3 contains 13 residues. Germline assignment: CDR1 SGHAT and CDR2 FQNNGV. The CDR3 nucleotides read TGTGCCAGCAGTGCCGCCCCTCGCGATGAGCAGTTCTTC. Amino acid sequence: CASSAAPRDEQFF.

This clonotype was seen only a few times. This chain links TRBV29-1 with TRBJ2-5; 9 positions agree with TRBD2. The J call may be incorrect, as the DNA end agrees better with TRBJ2-1. The CDR3 runs 16 residues. From germline, CDR1 is SQVTM and CDR2 ANQGSEA. This CDR3 reads CSVDGVREGRRNEQFF. The CDR3, as DNA: TGCAGCGTTGACGGGGTGCGGGAGGGCCGGAGGAATGAGCAGTTCTTC.

This clonotype was recorded many times. This rearrangement joins TRBV6-5 to TRBJ2-4, with 9 nucleotides matching TRBD1. This CDR3 has 15 residues. The germline V gene encodes CDR1 MNHEY and CDR2 SVGAGI. Trimming cost V 5 bases and J 0 bases; bases outside gene matches: 2. The CDR3 protein is CASSADRGAKNIQYF. Written as DNA, the CDR3 is TGTGCCAGCAGTGCGGACAGGGGAGCCAAAAACATTCAGTACTTC.

This clonotype was recorded a few times. The chain recombines TRBV6-1 with TRBJ1-4; possible D gene TRBD1, 6 bases. The CDR3 runs 14 residues. With 6 bases removed from V and 6 bases from J, the gap between germline ends came to 14 bases. CDR1 MNHNS and CDR2 SASEGT come from the germline V gene. In DNA form, the CDR3 reads TGTGCCAGCAGACGACAGGTGACGGATGAAAAACTGTTTTTT. Protein: CASRRQVTDEKLFF.

The chain uses TRBV10-3 and TRBJ2-1; D is possibly TRBD1 (6 bases). The CDR3 consists of 15 residues. From germline, CDR1 is ENHRY and CDR2 SYGVKD. V was shortened by 2 bases and J by 0 bases, with 8 bases between the two germline ends. The CDR3 nucleotides are TGTGCCATCAGTGAGCGGGACAACTCCTACAATGAGCAGTTCTTC. Its translation is CAISERDNSYNEQFF.

This clonotype was seen once. V usage is TRBV5-1 and J usage is TRBJ2-5; D may be TRBD1 (5 bases). The CDR3 length is 14 residues. The germline gives CDR1 SGHRS, CDR2 YFSETQ. V was cut by 4 bases and J by 13 bases, with 23 bases left in between. CDR3: CASSASGTAGKRYF. The CDR3 DNA is TGCGCCAGCAGCGCATCCGGCACGGCAGGGAAGCGGTACTTC.

This chain connects TRBV19 to TRBJ2-7; D is ambiguous. The CDR3 consists of 14 residues. Trimming stripped 1 base from V and 1 base from J, with 8 bases between. Germline values: CDR1 LNHDA, CDR2 SQIVND (reference sequence). The CDR3 sequence: CASSIAARSYEQYF. The CDR3 bases are TGTGCCAGTAGTATAGCGGCACGTTCCTACGAGCAGTACTTC.

As for this clonotype: One junction end disagrees with the germline gene, perhaps due to a read error. The genes are TRBV2 and TRBJ2-5; D is tentatively TRBD1 or TRBD2 (5 bases each). This CDR3 has 13 residues. In germline, CDR1 is SNHLY, CDR2 FYNNEI. The CDR3 reads CASSESGGAAQYF. CDR3 coding DNA: TGCGCCAGCAGTGAAAGTGGGGGAGCAGCCCAGTACTTC.

The rearrangement links TRBV28 to TRBJ1-3, with a possible D match to TRBD1 (5 bases). The CDR3 has 14 residues. Per germline, CDR1 MDHEN and CDR2 SYDVKM. The V and J ends lost 8 bases and 1 base respectively, with 12 bases between them. CDR3 nucleotide sequence: TGTGCCAGCCGCCTGGGGGGATCTGGAAACACCATATATTTT. Encoded protein: CASRLGGSGNTIYF.

This chain connects TRBV29-1 to TRBJ1-2, with 7 bases aligning to TRBD1. V was clipped by 6 bases and J by 3 bases; unmatched bases: 10. There are 14 residues in the CDR3. Germline loops: CDR1 SQVTM, CDR2 ANQGSEA. The CDR3 coding sequence is TGCAGCGTGGGGGCGACAGGGATTGACTATGGCTACACCTTC. This translates into CSVGATGIDYGYTF.

This clonotype was counted many times. V gene TRBV7-9 combines with J gene TRBJ1-2, with 7 bases identical to TRBD1. Germline lookup yields CDR1 SEHNR and CDR2 FQNEAQ (reference sequence). The CDR3 is made up of 13 amino acids. The V gene end was trimmed by 5 bases and the J gene end by 3 bases; junction bases not matched to a gene: 3. In DNA form, the CDR3 reads TGTGCCAGCAGCCCCCAGGGGGACTATGGCTACACCTTC. Its translation is CASSPQGDYGYTF.

The genes are TRBV7-8 and TRBJ1-6, with a weak D call TRBD1 (5 bases). V dropped 0 bases and J dropped 0 bases, with 21 bases sitting between them. Germline V gene data show CDR1 as SGHVS and CDR2 as FQNEAQ. The CDR3 consists of 21 residues. The CDR3 nucleotides are TGTGCCAGCAGCTTAGCGGCCAGTAACCCTTGGACAAGCTCCTATAATTCACCCCTCCACTTT. The encoded protein is CASSLAASNPWTSSYNSPLHF. Full variable domain (outside the CDR3, taken from reference TRBV7-8 and TRBJ1-6): GAGVSQSPRYKVAKRGQDVALRCDPISGHVSLFWYQQALGQGPEFLTYFQNEAQLDKSGLPSDRFFAERPEGSVSTLKIQRTQQEDSAVYLCASSLAASNPWTSSYNSPLHFGNGTRLTVT.

This clonotype has more than one count but fewer than ten. The chain is built from TRBV2 and TRBJ2-5, with D tentatively TRBD1 (6 bases). Trimming took off 7 bases at V and 2 bases at J, with 11 bases between the two ends. The CDR3 totals 13 residues. Germline V lookup: CDR1 SNHLY, CDR2 FYNNEI. This CDR3 is CASTQDRQETQYF. The CDR3 bases are TGTGCCAGCACCCAGGACAGACAAGAGACCCAGTACTTC.

This clonotype appeared a few times. This chain links TRBV5-1 with TRBJ1-1; D is ambiguous. V was cut by 4 bases and J by 1 base, with 11 bases left in between. From germline, CDR1 is SGHRS and CDR2 YFSETQ. The CDR3 has 14 amino acids. The CDR3 reads CASSPTDGNTEAFF. CDR3 DNA sequence: TGCGCCAGCAGCCCAACGGACGGGAACACTGAAGCTTTCTTT.

This chain links TRBV4-2 with TRBJ1-4, with 8 nucleotides matching TRBD1. The ends lost 0 bases at V and 4 bases at J; junction bases unmatched: 4. CDR1 LGHNA and CDR2 YNFKEQ come from the germline V gene. The CDR3 covers 16 residues. The CDR3 loop reads CASSQETGQGNEKLFF. In DNA, the CDR3 is TGTGCCAGCAGCCAAGAAACAGGACAGGGTAATGAAAAACTGTTTTTT.

Only a few counts were recorded for this clonotype. The chain recombines TRBV20-1 with TRBJ1-6, with D unresolved. Germline-derived CDR1 and CDR2 are DFQATT and SNEGSKA (reference sequence). The CDR3 is 15 amino acids. The V end lost 8 bases, the J end lost 0 bases, and 14 bases lay between the germline ends. CDR3 region: CSLRRLSSYNSPLHF. In DNA form, the CDR3 reads TGCAGTCTTAGACGCCTGTCCTCCTATAATTCACCCCTCCACTTT.